The sequence of this T cell receptor (beta chain) was determined in a study of T-cell memory formation after mild COVID-19. As to this clonotype: Its matching antigen is unknown.

The CDR3 contains 15 residues. Trimming removed 3 bases at V and 4 bases at J, with 15 bases between. Germline loops: CDR1 SEHNR, CDR2 FQNEAQ (reference sequence). TCRdb redid the calling of the 5' RACE reads with MiXCR, one entry per CDR3 protein. The table includes 250,000 to 350,000 distinct CDR3 sequences, about a sixth detected once. General study points: Cross-reactive memory apparently joined, as some responding clones appeared in pre-infection memory.

This chain joins TRBV7-9 and TRBJ2-5; D might be TRBD2 (6 bases). The clonotype originates from a man aged 18 to 29 who had mild COVID-19 (a few samples of this study predate the infection). Cell type and time point are not known. The sequencing input was PBMCs or a T cell subset sorted from them (not recorded which). For the CDR3, the DNA is TGTGCCAGCAGCTTGGTCGGCAGGAGGGTAGAGACCCAGTACTTC. As protein: CASSLVGRRVETQYF.